This T cell receptor beta chain was sequenced for a study of blood T cell repertoires in COVID-19. The method was immunoSEQ multiplex PCR; TCRdb's version includes in-frame clones alone and lacks a portion of them. The sample shows approximately 220,000 clones, around 82% of them seen only once. The clonotype comes from a woman between 50 and 59 years old who had been exposed to COVID-19. What was sequenced was PBMCs or T cells enriched from blood (not recorded which).

CDR3 sequence (DNA): TGTGCCAGTAGTATCGGACAGGGGCCTGGCTACACCTTC. Translation: CASSIGQGPGYTF. This rearrangement joins TRBV19 to TRBJ1-2; TRBD1 matches 9 bases. CDR3 length: 13 residues. Unmatched junction bases numbered 3, after V lost 3 bases and J lost 7 bases. Germline V CDR1 and CDR2: LNHDA, SQIVND (reference sequence).